One and the same sample provided the 26 T cell receptor beta chains below, sequenced in a study of CD8+CD57+ T cells in acquired aplastic anemia. It was genomic DNA that served as the template for profiling TCR beta VDJ and CDR3. MiXCR was run by TCRdb on the reads, yielding one entry per CDR3 protein. This sample yields about 42,000 distinct CDR3 sequences, of which around 63% are seen a single time; around 22% belongs to the top ten. The sample consisted of sorted CD4+, CD8+, or CD8+CD57+ T cells (not recorded which) from PBMCs. These receptors came from a human donor in good health, serving as a control.

As DNA, the CDR3 is TGTGCCAGCACCAGGGGCCTTAATCAGCCCCAGCATTTT. Residues: CASTRGLNQPQHF. V and J are TRBV2 and TRBJ1-5; possibly TRBD1 for D (6 bases). Germline V CDR1 and CDR2: SNHLY, FYNNEI. The V end was cut by 7 bases, the J end by 4 bases, with 11 bases between. The CDR3 length is 13 residues.

A word on this clonotype: A much larger clone differs by one base, so this may be a read error. For the CDR3, the DNA is TGTGCCAGCAGTAGGCGGGAGCGGTTCGAGCAGTACTTC. Encoded protein: CASSRRERFEQYF. The chain employs TRBV7-9 and TRBJ2-7, with 7 bases matching TRBD2. The CDR3 totals 13 residues. The germline V gene has CDR1 SEHNR and CDR2 FQNEAQ (reference sequence). V shed 6 bases and J 6 bases; nucleotides not matched to a gene: 8.

This clonotype showed up just a few times. The V call is TRBV6-1, the J call TRBJ2-5; D possibly corresponds to TRBD1 (6 bases). CDR3 length: 13 residues. Deletions cut 6 bases from V and 4 bases from J, with 12 bases between. Germline loops: CDR1 MNHNS, CDR2 SASEGT. CDR3 in amino acids: CASSQGNGETQYF. The CDR3 coding sequence is TGTGCCAGCAGCCAGGGGAATGGAGAGACCCAGTACTTC.

A word on this clonotype: A read error is possible here, since a much larger clone lies one base away. This rearrangement joins TRBV7-3 to TRBJ1-4; TRBD1 matches 8 bases. CDR1 and CDR2 from the germline V gene are SGHTA and FQGTGA. The CDR3 runs 13 residues. The CDR3 is CGSSLDRDEKLFF. The CDR3 bases are TGTGGCAGCAGCTTGGACAGGGATGAAAAACTGTTTTTT.

This chain connects TRBV20-1 to TRBJ1-5, with D perhaps TRBD1 (6 bases). Per the germline V gene, CDR1 is DFQATT and CDR2 is SNEGSKA (reference sequence). There are 16 residues in the CDR3. Trimming removed 3 bases at V and 4 bases at J, with 19 bases between. The CDR3 DNA sequence: TGCAGTGCTAGCTTTCCGACAGGACGAGAAAATCAGCCCCAGCATTTT. Translating it yields CSASFPTGRENQPQHF.

This clonotype is a singleton in its sample. The chain couples TRBV25-1 to TRBJ1-6; D is undetermined. V was pared by 5 bases and J by 1 base, with 24 bases between. In germline, CDR1 is MGHDK, CDR2 SYGVNS. This CDR3 spans 20 amino acids. The chain's CDR3 is CASSPDPRLIPWSYNSPLHF. Here the CDR3 DNA reads TGTGCCAGCAGTCCTGATCCCAGACTTATCCCCTGGTCCTATAATTCACCCCTCCACTTT.

The rearrangement joins TRBV2 to TRBJ1-5; 8 bases are a match to TRBD1. The CDR3 consists of 16 residues. Unmatched junction bases numbered 6, after V lost 1 base and J lost 4 bases. The germline V gene has CDR1 SNHLY and CDR2 FYNNEI. The CDR3 region is CASSEETNRGNQPQHF. CDR3 nucleotides: TGTGCCAGCAGTGAAGAGACCAACAGGGGGAATCAGCCCCAGCATTTT.

Details on this clonotype: The junction departs from the called germline gene at one end, perhaps through a read error. The gene calls are TRBV29-1 and TRBJ1-1; D is unresolved. The CDR3 has 14 residues. In germline, CDR1 is SQVTM, CDR2 ANQGSEA. This CDR3 reads CSVEGVQANPEAFF. CDR3 bases: TGCAGCGTTGAAGGGGTCCAAGCGAACCCTGAAGCCTTCTTT.

The chain has TRBV24-1 and TRBJ2-5; no reliable D call. Trimming removed 4 bases at V and 2 bases at J, with 13 bases between. Germline-derived CDR1 and CDR2 are KGHDR and SFDVKD. This CDR3 comprises 15 residues. The DNA of the CDR3 is TGTGCCACCAGTGACCCGGCGGTTGGTCAAGAGACCCAGTACTTC. This gives the protein CATSDPAVGQETQYF.

The J gene is TRBJ2-1, the V gene TRBV12-3 or TRBV12-4, with D perhaps TRBD1 or TRBD2 (5 bases each). This CDR3 has 15 amino acids. The V end was cut by 5 bases, the J end by 3 bases, with 14 bases between. CDR3 loop: CASSSRDALYNEQFF. CDR3 DNA sequence: TGTGCCAGCAGTAGCCGGGACGCCCTCTACAATGAGCAGTTCTTC.

The chain recombines TRBV30 with TRBJ1-1, with D perhaps matching TRBD1 (5 bases). CDR1 is GTSNPN, CDR2 SVGIG, per germline (reference sequence). The germline V and J ends were trimmed by 4 bases and 6 bases, with 15 bases remaining between them. There are 13 residues in the CDR3. CDR3 nucleotides: TGTGCCTGGACCGGGGGACTGGGCCCTGAAGCTTTCTTT. Its translation is CAWTGGLGPEAFF.

This clonotype was observed at least ten times. J is TRBJ2-2 and V is TRBV5-8; D is perhaps TRBD1 (6 bases). This CDR3 has 14 amino acids. V was shortened by 1 base and J by 8 bases, with 12 bases between the two germline ends. Germline CDR1 and CDR2: SGHTS and YDEGEE. The CDR3 sequence is CASSLLDSPGELFF. CDR3 bases: TGTGCCAGCAGCTTGTTGGACAGTCCGGGGGAGCTGTTTTTT.

The chain is built from TRBV15 and TRBJ1-6; possibly TRBD1 for D (5 bases). V dropped 1 base and J dropped 8 bases, with 9 bases sitting between them. CDR3 length: 14 amino acids. The germline gives CDR1 LNHNV, CDR2 YYDKDF (reference sequence). The CDR3 loop is CATSRVGAYSPLHF. In DNA, the CDR3 is TGTGCCACCAGCAGAGTTGGGGCCTATTCACCCCTCCACTTT.

The chain joins TRBV7-7 to TRBJ2-1; perhaps TRBD2 as D (6 bases). The ends were cut back, 5 bases at V and 4 bases at J, with 18 bases in the middle. CDR3 length equals 16 residues. Germline V lookup: CDR1 SSHAT, CDR2 FNYEAQ (reference sequence). The CDR3 DNA follows: TGTGCCAGCAGCGCGGGTGGGGCGGGAACATACAATGAGCAGTTCTTC. Encoded protein: CASSAGGAGTYNEQFF.

The rearrangement uses TRBV25-1 and TRBJ2-5; 12 bases fit TRBD2. This CDR3 is built from 20 residues. Germline loops: CDR1 MGHDK, CDR2 SYGVNS. The J segment lost 4 bases and the V segment lost 0 bases, leaving 15 bases of the junction unmatched. The CDR3 DNA sequence: TGTGCCAGCAGTGAATATGGGTCCGCCTCTAGCGGGGGGGCAAGAGAGACCCAGTACTTC. Protein: CASSEYGSASSGGARETQYF.

The chain links TRBV2 to TRBJ2-3; a possible D gene is TRBD2 (7 bases). CDR1 is SNHLY and CDR2 is FYNNEI in the germline V gene. This CDR3 spans 15 amino acids. Trimming pared 3 bases from V and 4 bases from J, leaving 14 bases between. The CDR3 spells CASSDKGGASDTQYF. DNA for the CDR3: TGTGCCAGCAGTGACAAGGGGGGGGCCTCAGATACGCAGTATTTT.

The V gene is TRBV7-9, the J gene TRBJ1-6, with D tentatively TRBD1 (5 bases). The CDR3 length is 14 residues. Germline CDR1 is SEHNR and CDR2 is FQNEAQ (reference sequence). Trimming removed 0 bases at V and 5 bases at J, with 5 bases between. As DNA, the CDR3 is TGTGCCAGCAGCTTAGCCAGGGATAATTCACCCCTCCACTTT. It yields the protein CASSLARDNSPLHF. Filled out from reference TRBV7-9 and TRBJ1-6, the complete variable domain reads DTGVSQNPRHKITKRGQNVTFRCDPISEHNRLYWYRQTLGQGPEFLTYFQNEAQLEKSRLLSDRFSAERPKGSFSTLEIQRTEQGDSAMYLCASSLARDNSPLHFGNGTRLTVT.

This clonotype was seen only once. The J gene is TRBJ1-3, the V gene TRBV15; D is unclear. This CDR3 region has 14 residues. Germline assignment: CDR1 LNHNV and CDR2 YYDKDF (reference sequence). V was clipped by 3 bases and J by 0 bases, with 6 bases between them. The CDR3 nucleotides read TGTGCCACCAGCAGGGAAGTCTCTGGAAACACCATATATTTT. It encodes CATSREVSGNTIYF.

This clonotype was found a few times. The chain couples TRBV15 to TRBJ1-1; D is unresolved. The CDR3 has 15 amino acids. Trimming removed 2 bases from V and 4 bases from J, with 14 bases in between. Germline lookup yields CDR1 LNHNV and CDR2 YYDKDF (reference sequence). The CDR3 DNA sequence: TGTGCCACCAGCAGATCCAAGACTCAAACCACTGAAGCTTTCTTT. Its translation is CATSRSKTQTTEAFF.

This clonotype occurred a few times. The gene calls are TRBV7-3 and TRBJ2-5, with D possibly matching TRBD2 (6 bases). This CDR3 is 13 amino acids long. The germline CDR1 and CDR2 sequences are SGHTA and FQGTGA. V dropped 1 base and J dropped 5 bases, with 8 bases sitting between them. This chain's CDR3 is CASSLMEGETQYF. In nucleotides, the CDR3 is TGTGCCAGCAGCTTAATGGAGGGGGAGACCCAGTACTTC.

This clonotype occurred many times. This sequence joins TRBV9 and TRBJ1-1, with TRBD1 as a possible D gene (6 bases). Trimming pared 3 bases from V and 4 bases from J, leaving 10 bases between. Germline V lookup: CDR1 SGDLS, CDR2 YYNGEE. The CDR3 length is 13 residues. CDR3 sequence (DNA): TGTGCCAGCAGCGCTACAGGGCGCACTGAAGCTTTCTTT. It encodes CASSATGRTEAFF. Complete variable domain (other parts from reference TRBV9 and TRBJ1-1): DSGVTQTPKHLITATGQRVTLRCSPRSGDLSVYWYQQSLDQGLQFLIQYYNGEERAKGNILERFSAQQFPDLHSELNLSSLELGDSALYFCASSATGRTEAFFGQGTRLTVV.

This clonotype has ten or more counts. This chain joins TRBV29-1 and TRBJ1-3; 8 nucleotides agree with TRBD1. Per germline, CDR1 SQVTM and CDR2 ANQGSEA. This CDR3 spans 14 amino acids. V lost 3 bases, J lost 4 bases, and 5 bases stayed unmatched. The CDR3 nucleotides read TGCAGCGTTGAGGACAGGGTCTACGGAAACACCATATATTTT. This encodes CSVEDRVYGNTIYF.

This clonotype was counted only a few times. The chain is built from TRBV9 and TRBJ2-1, with a possible D match to TRBD1 (5 bases). Per the germline V gene, CDR1 is SGDLS and CDR2 is YYNGEE. The CDR3 spans 14 residues. The V end was cut by 0 bases, the J end by 7 bases, with 11 bases between. The CDR3 nucleotides read TGTGCCAGCAGCGTAGTGCCAGCAGGGAATGAGCAGTTCTTC. It yields the protein CASSVVPAGNEQFF. Full variable domain (remainder filled in from reference TRBV9 and TRBJ2-1): DSGVTQTPKHLITATGQRVTLRCSPRSGDLSVYWYQQSLDQGLQFLIQYYNGEERAKGNILERFSAQQFPDLHSELNLSSLELGDSALYFCASSVVPAGNEQFFGPGTRLTVL.

The rearrangement joins TRBV2 to TRBJ2-3; 9 positions agree with TRBD2. Trimming removed 7 bases from V and 2 bases from J; junction bases left unmatched: 10. The CDR3 loop spans 16 amino acids. Germline V gene data show CDR1 as SNHLY and CDR2 as FYNNEI. The CDR3 DNA follows: TGTGCCAGCAATGGAGGCCTAGCGGGAACCACAGATACGCAGTATTTT. It is translated as CASNGGLAGTTDTQYF.

The chain uses TRBV14 and TRBJ1-2, with D possibly being TRBD1 (6 bases). Germline V gene data show CDR1 as SGHDN and CDR2 as FVKESK. CDR3 length: 13 residues. The V end was cut by 3 bases, the J end by 8 bases, with 13 bases between. CDR3 protein: CASSHRGLRGYTF. Here the CDR3 DNA reads TGTGCCAGCAGCCACAGGGGCCTCAGGGGCTACACCTTC.

Only a few counts were recorded for this clonotype. J is TRBJ2-5 and V is TRBV24-1, with 12 bases matching TRBD2. J lost 3 bases, V lost 2 bases, and 6 bases had no gene match. From germline, CDR1 is KGHDR and CDR2 SFDVKD. The length of the CDR3 is 17 residues. The CDR3 DNA sequence: TGTGCCACCAGTGATTCTAAACTAGCGGGGGGAAAAGAGACCCAGTACTTC. This gives the protein CATSDSKLAGGKETQYF.